The 23 T cell receptor beta chains reported below all come from one sample, sequenced in a study of beta chain features in type 1 diabetes. Notes on the study in general: Among all four CD4+ subsets, Type 1 diabetes patients had TCRB CDR3s that were moderately but significantly shorter.

Antigens for these TCRs are unknown. cDNA synthesis used the whole RNA isolate, giving expressed TCRB sequences. Using immunoSEQ multiplex PCR, the repertoire was profiled, and TCRdb retains in-frame clones only, with some absent. This sample carries 100,000 to 150,000 clones, roughly 17% of them seen once, and the ten largest clones take around 2.5%. Sequenced sample: central memory CD4+ T cells from blood. Receptors were obtained from a man aged 18-30 years with type 1 diabetes.

This clone was counted a few times. This chain uses TRBV7-9 with TRBJ2-3; 9 nucleotides agree with TRBD2. V dropped 5 bases and J dropped 0; count of bases not matched to a gene: 6. Germline V gives CDR1 SEHNR, CDR2 FQNEAQ (reference sequence). The CDR3 has 16 residues. The CDR3 nucleotides read TGTGCCAGCAGCGCAGCTAGCGGGATTAGCACAGATACGCAGTATTTT. Protein: CASSAASGISTDTQYF. Full variable domain (outside the CDR3, taken from reference TRBV7-9 and TRBJ2-3): DTGVSQNPRHKITKRGQNVTFRCDPISEHNRLYWYRQTLGQGPEFLTYFQNEAQLEKSRLLSDRFSAERPKGSFSTLEIQRTEQGDSAMYLCASSAASGISTDTQYFGPGTRLTVL.

In its sample, this clone was seen a few times. CDR3 protein: CATSRDDGGYTF. CDR3 in DNA: TGTGCCACCAGCAGAGACGACGGAGGCTACACCTTC. V gene TRBV15 combines with J gene TRBJ1-2; D unclear. The CDR3 length is 12 residues. V was cut by 0 bases and J by 8 bases, with 7 bases left in between. The germline V gene encodes CDR1 LNHNV and CDR2 YYDKDF (reference sequence).

This chain uses TRBV30 with TRBJ1-2; the D gene is possibly TRBD1 (5 bases). CDR3 length: 11 residues. Germline V CDR1 and CDR2: GTSNPN, SVGIG (reference sequence). Trimming took 1 base from V and 7 from J, leaving 7 bases between them. The CDR3, as DNA: TGTGCCTGGAGTGGAGGGACTGGCTACACCTTC. Translation: CAWSGGTGYTF.

This clone was seen a few times. The chain joins TRBV9 to TRBJ2-7; the match to TRBD2 covers 12 bases. The ends lost 3 bases at V and 2 bases at J; junction bases unmatched: 3. From germline, CDR1 is SGDLS and CDR2 YYNGEE. The CDR3 consists of 15 residues. CDR3 region: CASSEGLAGPYEQYF. DNA for the CDR3: TGTGCCAGCAGCGAAGGACTAGCGGGGCCCTACGAGCAGTACTTC.

This clone was recorded a few times. The chain recombines TRBV2 with TRBJ2-3; D possibly matches TRBD1 or TRBD2 (5 bases each). Deletions cut 4 bases from V and 3 bases from J, with 11 bases between. Germline CDR1 and CDR2: SNHLY and FYNNEI. The CDR3 has 14 amino acids. CDR3: CASSAVGTTDTQYF. The CDR3 bases are TGTGCCAGCAGTGCTGTTGGGACGACAGATACGCAGTATTTT.

At least ten counts were recorded for this clone. The same CDR3 can be traced to other DNA sequences in this sample. This chain uses TRBV30 with TRBJ2-7, with 9 bases that match TRBD1. Trimming took 4 bases from V and 2 from J; bases not matched to a gene: 0. The CDR3 spans 12 residues. The germline V gene has CDR1 GTSNPN and CDR2 SVGIG (reference sequence). CDR3 DNA: TGTGCCTGGAACAGGGGGCCCTACGAGCAGTACTTC. This gives the protein CAWNRGPYEQYF. Together with reference TRBV30 and TRBJ2-7, the CDR3 gives the full variable domain: SQTIHQWPATLVQPVGSPLSLECTVEGTSNPNLYWYRQAAGRGLQLLFYSVGIGQISSEVPQNLSASRPQDRQFILSSKKLLLSDSGFYLCAWNRGPYEQYFGPGTRLTVT.

The gene calls are TRBV30 and TRBJ1-1; D perhaps matches TRBD1 (5 bases). Trimming took off 1 base at V and 2 bases at J, with 11 bases between the two ends. There are 14 residues in the CDR3. The germline gives CDR1 GTSNPN, CDR2 SVGIG (reference sequence). The CDR3 here is CAWSGGGGNTEAFF. The CDR3 DNA reads as TGTGCCTGGAGTGGGGGCGGAGGTAACACTGAAGCTTTCTTT.

This clone was seen only a few times. The chain links TRBV7-2 to TRBJ1-2; 7 bases agree with TRBD1. This CDR3 region has 15 residues. The ends lost 5 bases at V and 2 bases at J; junction bases unmatched: 8. Germline values: CDR1 SGHTA, CDR2 FQGNSA. CDR3 bases: TGTGCCAGCAGCCCATATCAGGGGGAGAACTATGGCTACACCTTC. Translated, it gives CASSPYQGENYGYTF.

The chain employs TRBV29-1 and TRBJ1-1; possibly TRBD1 for D (5 bases). Deletions cut 7 bases from V and 3 bases from J, with 15 bases between. From germline, CDR1 is SQVTM and CDR2 ANQGSEA. This CDR3 is 13 amino acids long. The CDR3: CSGGTSKDTEAFF. The CDR3 DNA reads TGCAGCGGCGGGACTTCCAAGGACACTGAAGCTTTCTTT.

There are a few counts of this clone. Within the sample, other DNA sequences also encode this same CDR3. V gene TRBV30 combines with J gene TRBJ1-5, with D hard to call. Looked up from germline, CDR1 is GTSNPN and CDR2 is SVGIG (reference sequence). The CDR3 extends over 14 amino acids. V lost 0 bases and J lost 6, with 12 bases in between. The CDR3 nucleotides are TGTGCCTGGAGTGTCACAAACTTGGGTCAGCCCCAGCATTTT. Translating gives CAWSVTNLGQPQHF.

V is TRBV7-9 and J is TRBJ1-5; D is ambiguous. Trimming cost V 4 bases and J 7 bases, with 17 bases left between them. Looked up from germline, CDR1 is SEHNR and CDR2 is FQNEAQ (reference sequence). The CDR3 runs 15 residues. For the CDR3, the DNA is TGTGCCAGCAGCTCAGGAAACTTCGCGGGACAGCCCCAGCATTTT. As protein: CASSSGNFAGQPQHF.

This chain connects TRBV18 to TRBJ2-5; 11 nucleotides line up with TRBD2. The V gene's germline CDR1 is KGHSH and CDR2 LQKENI. The CDR3 consists of 15 residues. Germline trimming cut 6 bases from V and 1 base from J; bases unmatched to any gene: 4. Here the CDR3 DNA reads TGTGCCAGCTCGCTAGCGGGAGGAGGCCAAGAGACCCAGTACTTC. Translated: CASSLAGGGQETQYF.

In its sample, this clone was seen many times. The chain couples TRBV9 to TRBJ1-6; TRBD1 agrees at 7 bases. Germline V gives CDR1 SGDLS, CDR2 YYNGEE. J lost 7 bases, V lost 0 bases, and 4 bases had no gene match. The CDR3 length is 15 residues. Here the CDR3 DNA reads TGTGCCAGCAGCGTAGCAGGACAGGAGAATTCACCCCTCCACTTT. Translating gives CASSVAGQENSPLHF.

The chain employs TRBV14 and TRBJ2-1; 7 bases are a match to TRBD2. Trimming took 4 bases from V and 6 from J; bases not matched to a gene: 15. The CDR3 extends over 17 amino acids. Germline V lookup: CDR1 SGHDN, CDR2 FVKESK. The CDR3 DNA reads TGTGCCAGCAGCCCCCCCATGCTTTGGCTAGCGGTCAATGAGCAGTTCTTC. Encoded protein: CASSPPMLWLAVNEQFF.

The chain recombines TRBV7-2 with TRBJ2-4; 7 bases map to TRBD1. The CDR3 totals 15 residues. The germline gives CDR1 SGHTA, CDR2 FQGNSA. Trimming cost V 4 bases and J 0 bases; bases outside gene matches: 3. The CDR3 sequence: CASSSGTAAKNIQYF. The CDR3 DNA follows: TGTGCCAGCAGCTCGGGGACAGCAGCCAAAAACATTCAGTACTTC.

This clone was seen a few times. The V gene is TRBV2, the J gene TRBJ1-2, with TRBD1 matching over 7 bases. CDR1 SNHLY and CDR2 FYNNEI come from the germline V gene. J gave up 0 bases and V 5 bases, and 3 bases lay outside the gene matches. The CDR3 is made up of 14 amino acids. CDR3 DNA: TGTGCCAGCAGTAGGGGACAGTCTAACTATGGCTACACCTTC. It is translated as CASSRGQSNYGYTF.

By its share, this clone is medium-sized. The chain carries TRBV18 and TRBJ2-6, with a possible D match to TRBD2 (5 bases). The CDR3 is made up of 16 amino acids. Germline V gene lookup returns CDR1 KGHSH and CDR2 LQKENI. V was trimmed by 3 bases and J by 0 bases, leaving 9 bases between them. Here the CDR3 DNA reads TGTGCCAGCTCACCGCGAGGGAGCTCTGGGGCCAACGTCCTGACTTTC. As protein: CASSPRGSSGANVLTF.

The chain employs TRBV2 and TRBJ2-3, with no clear D. V was cut by 7 bases and J by 3 bases, with 11 bases left in between. There are 13 residues in the CDR3. Per the germline V gene, CDR1 is SNHLY and CDR2 is FYNNEI. The CDR3 is CASTTMGTDTQYF. In DNA form, the CDR3 reads TGTGCCAGCACCACAATGGGTACAGATACGCAGTATTTT. Full variable domain (remainder filled in from reference TRBV2 and TRBJ2-3): EPEVTQTPSHQVTQMGQEVILRCVPISNHLYFYWYRQILGQKVEFLVSFYNNEISEKSEIFDDQFSVERPDGSNFTLKIRSTKLEDSAMYFCASTTMGTDTQYFGPGTRLTVL.

This clone has just a few counts. The genes are TRBV5-8 and TRBJ2-7, with 10 bases lining up with TRBD1. The CDR3 extends over 12 amino acids. The germline gives CDR1 SGHTS, CDR2 YDEGEE. V shed 9 bases, J shed 6 bases, and the junction held 6 bases outside the gene matches. CDR3: CATGTGVGEQYF. In nucleotides, the CDR3 is TGTGCCACCGGGACAGGGGTGGGCGAGCAGTACTTC.

This clone has more than one count but fewer than ten. This chain connects TRBV28 to TRBJ2-5; 7 bases are a match to TRBD1. The V segment lost 3 bases and the J segment 9 bases; nucleotides outside the gene matches: 10. CDR1 is MDHEN and CDR2 is SYDVKM in the germline V gene. CDR3 length: 14 amino acids. The CDR3 reads CASSFPGQAWSQYF. CDR3 bases: TGTGCCAGCAGTTTCCCTGGACAGGCTTGGTCCCAGTACTTC.

The sample holds a few counts of this clone. A much larger clone differs from this one at a single base, so this may be a read error. This sample also contains other DNA sequences that code for the same CDR3. The V call is TRBV27, the J call TRBJ2-3; D remains ambiguous. The CDR3 runs 14 residues. V lost 3 bases and J lost 2, with 9 bases in between. From germline, CDR1 is MNHEY and CDR2 SMNVEV (reference sequence). CDR3 in amino acids: CASSFGPHTDTQYF. The CDR3 bases are TGTGCCAGCAGTTTCGGGCCTCACACAGATACGCAGTATTTT.

The chain couples TRBV27 to TRBJ1-4, with TRBD1 matching over 7 bases. Germline V gives CDR1 MNHEY, CDR2 SMNVEV (reference sequence). The CDR3 has 17 residues. The trim removed 5 bases at V and 8 bases at J, leaving 17 bases unmatched. The CDR3 is CASSPKTGFRVGEKLFF. As DNA, the CDR3 is TGTGCCAGCAGTCCAAAGACAGGGTTCAGGGTTGGGGAAAAACTGTTTTTT.

Ten or more counts support this clone. J is TRBJ2-7 and V is TRBV6-5; 7 bases map to TRBD1. Per the germline V gene, CDR1 is MNHEY and CDR2 is SVGAGI. Germline trimming cut 8 bases from V and 1 base from J; bases unmatched to any gene: 8. The CDR3 contains 14 residues. CDR3 loop: CASVADRASYEQYF. CDR3 DNA: TGTGCCAGCGTGGCCGACAGGGCATCCTACGAGCAGTACTTC.